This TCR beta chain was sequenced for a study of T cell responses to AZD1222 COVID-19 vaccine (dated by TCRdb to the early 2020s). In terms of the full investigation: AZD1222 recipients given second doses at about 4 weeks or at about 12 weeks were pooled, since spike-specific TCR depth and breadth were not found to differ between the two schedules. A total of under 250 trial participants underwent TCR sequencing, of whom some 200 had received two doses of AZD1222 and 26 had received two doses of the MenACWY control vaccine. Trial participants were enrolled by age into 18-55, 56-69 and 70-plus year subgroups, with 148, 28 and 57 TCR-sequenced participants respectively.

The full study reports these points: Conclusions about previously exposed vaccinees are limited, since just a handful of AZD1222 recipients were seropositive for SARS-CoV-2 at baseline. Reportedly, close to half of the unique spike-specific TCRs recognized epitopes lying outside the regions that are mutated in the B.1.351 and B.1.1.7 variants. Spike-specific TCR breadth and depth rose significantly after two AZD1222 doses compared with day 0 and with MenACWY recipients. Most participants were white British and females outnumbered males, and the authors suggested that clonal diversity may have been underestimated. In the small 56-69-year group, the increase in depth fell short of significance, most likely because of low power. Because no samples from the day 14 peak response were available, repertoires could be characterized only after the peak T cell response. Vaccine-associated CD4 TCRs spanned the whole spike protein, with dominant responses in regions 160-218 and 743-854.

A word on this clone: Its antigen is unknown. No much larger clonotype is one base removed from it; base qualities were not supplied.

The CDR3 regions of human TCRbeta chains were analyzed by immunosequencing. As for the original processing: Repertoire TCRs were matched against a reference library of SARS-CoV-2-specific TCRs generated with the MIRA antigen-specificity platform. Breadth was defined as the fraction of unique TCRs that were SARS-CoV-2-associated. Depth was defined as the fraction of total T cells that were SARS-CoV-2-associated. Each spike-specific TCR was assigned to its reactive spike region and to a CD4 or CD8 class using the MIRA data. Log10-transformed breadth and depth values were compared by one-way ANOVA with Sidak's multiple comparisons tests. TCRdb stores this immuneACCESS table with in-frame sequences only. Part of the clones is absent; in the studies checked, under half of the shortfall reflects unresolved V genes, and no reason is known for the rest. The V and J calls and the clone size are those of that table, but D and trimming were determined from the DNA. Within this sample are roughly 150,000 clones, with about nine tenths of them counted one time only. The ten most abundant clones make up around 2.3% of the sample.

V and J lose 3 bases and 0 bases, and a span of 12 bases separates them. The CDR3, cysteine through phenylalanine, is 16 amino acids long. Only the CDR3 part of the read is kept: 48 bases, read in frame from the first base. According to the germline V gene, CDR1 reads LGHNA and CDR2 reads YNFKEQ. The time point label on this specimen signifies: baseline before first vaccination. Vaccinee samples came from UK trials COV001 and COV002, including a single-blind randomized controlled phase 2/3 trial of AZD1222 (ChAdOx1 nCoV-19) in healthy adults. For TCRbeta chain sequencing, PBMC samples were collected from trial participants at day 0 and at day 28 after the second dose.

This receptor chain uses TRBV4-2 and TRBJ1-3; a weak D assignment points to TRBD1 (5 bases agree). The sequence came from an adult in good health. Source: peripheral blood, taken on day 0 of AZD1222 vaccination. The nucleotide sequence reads TGTGCCAGCAGCCAGGCCGGGGCCGACTCTGGAAACACCATATATTTT. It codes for CASSQAGADSGNTIYF.